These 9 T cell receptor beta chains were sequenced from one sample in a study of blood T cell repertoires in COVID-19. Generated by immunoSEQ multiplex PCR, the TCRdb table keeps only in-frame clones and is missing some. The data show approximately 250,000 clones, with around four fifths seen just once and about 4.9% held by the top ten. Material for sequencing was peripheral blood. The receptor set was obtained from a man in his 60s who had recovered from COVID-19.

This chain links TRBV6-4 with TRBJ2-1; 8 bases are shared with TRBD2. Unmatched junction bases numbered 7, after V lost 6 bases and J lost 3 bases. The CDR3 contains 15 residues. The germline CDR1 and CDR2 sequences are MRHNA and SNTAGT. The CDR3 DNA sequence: TGTGCCAGCAGCCCTCAAGGGACTAGCTACAATGAGCAGTTCTTC. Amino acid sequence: CASSPQGTSYNEQFF.

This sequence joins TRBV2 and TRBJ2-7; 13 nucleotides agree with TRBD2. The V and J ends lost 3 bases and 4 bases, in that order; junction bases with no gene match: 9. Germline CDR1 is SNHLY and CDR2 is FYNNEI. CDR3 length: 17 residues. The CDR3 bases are TGTGCCAGCAGTGAGGGACTAGCGGGGAGGGGCGCATACGAGCAGTACTTC. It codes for CASSEGLAGRGAYEQYF. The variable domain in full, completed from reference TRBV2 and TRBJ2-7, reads EPEVTQTPSHQVTQMGQEVILRCVPISNHLYFYWYRQILGQKVEFLVSFYNNEISEKSEIFDDQFSVERPDGSNFTLKIRSTKLEDSAMYFCASSEGLAGRGAYEQYFGPGTRLTVT.

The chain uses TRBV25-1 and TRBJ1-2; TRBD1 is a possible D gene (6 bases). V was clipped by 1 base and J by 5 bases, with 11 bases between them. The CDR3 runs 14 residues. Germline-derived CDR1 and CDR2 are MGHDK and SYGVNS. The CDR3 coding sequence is TGTGCCAGCAGTGAATGGGCAACAGGGTATGGCTACACCTTC. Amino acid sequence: CASSEWATGYGYTF.

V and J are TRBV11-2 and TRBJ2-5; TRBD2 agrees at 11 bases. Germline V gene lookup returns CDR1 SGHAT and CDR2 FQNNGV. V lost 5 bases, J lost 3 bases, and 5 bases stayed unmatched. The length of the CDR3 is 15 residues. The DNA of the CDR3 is TGTGCCAGCAGCGAAGGGACTAGCGGTAAAGAGACCCAGTACTTC. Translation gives CASSEGTSGKETQYF.

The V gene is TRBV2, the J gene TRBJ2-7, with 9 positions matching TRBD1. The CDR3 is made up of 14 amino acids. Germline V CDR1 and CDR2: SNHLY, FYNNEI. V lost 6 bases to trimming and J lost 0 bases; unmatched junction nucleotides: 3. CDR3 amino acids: CASRYRGHSYEQYF. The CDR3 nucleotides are TGTGCCAGCAGATACAGGGGGCACTCCTACGAGCAGTACTTC.

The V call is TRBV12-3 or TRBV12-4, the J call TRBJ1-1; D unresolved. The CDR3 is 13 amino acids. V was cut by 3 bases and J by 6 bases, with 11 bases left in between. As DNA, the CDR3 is TGTGCCAGCAGTTTGTTCTCCCTCGCTGAAGCTTTCTTT. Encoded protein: CASSLFSLAEAFF.

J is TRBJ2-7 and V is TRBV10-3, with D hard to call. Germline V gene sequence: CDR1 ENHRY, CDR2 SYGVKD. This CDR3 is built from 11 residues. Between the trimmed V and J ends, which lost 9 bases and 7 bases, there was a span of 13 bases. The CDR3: CAISLNREQYF. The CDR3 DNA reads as TGTGCCATTAGCCTAAACCGGGAGCAGTACTTC.

Written as DNA, the CDR3 is TGTGCCAGCAGCGCGACAGGGGCGGCCGGGGAGCTGTTTTTT. This encodes CASSATGAAGELFF. The J gene is TRBJ2-2, the V gene TRBV7-9; 8 bases align to TRBD1. The CDR3 extends over 14 amino acids. Germline V CDR1 and CDR2: SEHNR, FQNEAQ (reference sequence). J gave up 6 bases and V 5 bases, and 5 bases lay outside the gene matches.

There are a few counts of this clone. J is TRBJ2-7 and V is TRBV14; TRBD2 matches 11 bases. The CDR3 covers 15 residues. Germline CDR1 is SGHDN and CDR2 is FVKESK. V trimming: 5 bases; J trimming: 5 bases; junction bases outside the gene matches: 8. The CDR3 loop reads CASSESSGRLHEQYF. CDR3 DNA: TGTGCCAGCAGCGAGTCTAGCGGGAGGCTCCACGAGCAGTACTTC.